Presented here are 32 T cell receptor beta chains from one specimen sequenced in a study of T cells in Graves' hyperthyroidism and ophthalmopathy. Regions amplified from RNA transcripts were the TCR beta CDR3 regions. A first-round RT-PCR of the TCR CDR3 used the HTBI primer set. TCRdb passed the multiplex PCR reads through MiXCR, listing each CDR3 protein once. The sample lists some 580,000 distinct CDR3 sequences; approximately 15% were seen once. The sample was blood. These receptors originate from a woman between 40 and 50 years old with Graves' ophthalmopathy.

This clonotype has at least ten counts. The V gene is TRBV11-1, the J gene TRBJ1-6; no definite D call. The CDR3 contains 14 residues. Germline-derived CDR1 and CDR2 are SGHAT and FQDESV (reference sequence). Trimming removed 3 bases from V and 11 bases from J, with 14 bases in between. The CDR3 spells CASSFLWEAAPLHF. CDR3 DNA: TGTGCCAGCAGCTTTCTATGGGAAGCGGCACCCCTCCACTTT.

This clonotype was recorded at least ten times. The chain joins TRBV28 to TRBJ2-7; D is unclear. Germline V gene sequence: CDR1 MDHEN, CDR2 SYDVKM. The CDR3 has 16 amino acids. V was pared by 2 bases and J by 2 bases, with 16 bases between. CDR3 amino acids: CASSLISTGRPYEQYF. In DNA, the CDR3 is TGTGCCAGCAGTTTAATATCCACCGGCAGGCCCTACGAGCAGTACTTC.

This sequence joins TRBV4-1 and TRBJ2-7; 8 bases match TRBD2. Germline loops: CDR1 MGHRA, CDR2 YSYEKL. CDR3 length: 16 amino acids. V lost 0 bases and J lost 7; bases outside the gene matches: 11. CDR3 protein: CASSQDPGLGYGEQYF. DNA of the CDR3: TGCGCCAGCAGCCAAGATCCGGGACTAGGGTATGGGGAGCAGTACTTC.

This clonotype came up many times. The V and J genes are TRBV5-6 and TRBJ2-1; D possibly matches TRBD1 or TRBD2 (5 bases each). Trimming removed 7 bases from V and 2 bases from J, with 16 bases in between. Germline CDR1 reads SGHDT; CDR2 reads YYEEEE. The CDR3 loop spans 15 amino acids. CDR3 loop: CASYPALGAYNEQFF. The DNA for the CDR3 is TGTGCCAGCTACCCCGCGCTGGGGGCCTACAATGAGCAGTTCTTC.

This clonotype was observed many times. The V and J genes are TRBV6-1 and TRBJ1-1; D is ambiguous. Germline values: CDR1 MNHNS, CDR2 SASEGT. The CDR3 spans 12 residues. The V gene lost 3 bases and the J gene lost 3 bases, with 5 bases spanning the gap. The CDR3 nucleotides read TGTGCCAGCAGTGATTACCACACTGAAGCTTTCTTT. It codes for CASSDYHTEAFF.

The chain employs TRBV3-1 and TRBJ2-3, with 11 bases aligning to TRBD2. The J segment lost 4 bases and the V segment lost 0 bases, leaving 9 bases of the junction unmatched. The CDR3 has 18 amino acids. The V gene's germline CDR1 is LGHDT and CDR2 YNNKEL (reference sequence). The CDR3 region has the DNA TGTGCCAGCAGCCAAGATCCGGCTAGCGGGGGGTTCGCAGATACGCAGTATTTT. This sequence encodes CASSQDPASGGFADTQYF.

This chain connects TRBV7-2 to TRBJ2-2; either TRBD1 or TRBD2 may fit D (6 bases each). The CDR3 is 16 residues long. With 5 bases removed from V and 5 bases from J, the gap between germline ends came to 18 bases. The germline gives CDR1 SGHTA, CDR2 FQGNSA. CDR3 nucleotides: TGTGCCAGCAGCCCACCGTTGGGGGGCTTTACCGGGGAGCTGTTTTTT. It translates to CASSPPLGGFTGELFF.

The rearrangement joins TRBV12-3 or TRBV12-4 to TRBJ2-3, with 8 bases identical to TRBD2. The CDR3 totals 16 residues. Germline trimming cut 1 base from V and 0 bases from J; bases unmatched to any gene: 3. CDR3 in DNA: TGTGCCAGCAGTTTAGGGGTAGCGGGAAGCACAGATACGCAGTATTTT. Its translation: CASSLGVAGSTDTQYF.

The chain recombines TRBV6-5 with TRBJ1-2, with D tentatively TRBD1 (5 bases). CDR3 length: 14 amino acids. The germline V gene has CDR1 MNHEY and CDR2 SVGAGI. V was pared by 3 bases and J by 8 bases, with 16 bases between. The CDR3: CASSYEFRGGGYTF. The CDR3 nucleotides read TGTGCCAGCAGTTATGAATTTAGGGGCGGCGGCTACACCTTC.

CDR3 in DNA: TGTGCCAGCAGCCAGATGGCGGGGCCCGGGGAGCAGTTCTTC. It is translated as CASSQMAGPGEQFF. V gene TRBV3-1 combines with J gene TRBJ2-1, with D perhaps matching TRBD2 (6 bases). V dropped 3 bases and J dropped 10 bases, with 16 bases sitting between them. CDR1 LGHDT and CDR2 YNNKEL come from the germline V gene (reference sequence). This CDR3 spans 14 amino acids.

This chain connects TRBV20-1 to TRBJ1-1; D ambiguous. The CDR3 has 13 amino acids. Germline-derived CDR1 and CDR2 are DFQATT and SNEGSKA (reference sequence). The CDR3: CSPKSTANTEAFF. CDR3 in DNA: TGCAGCCCAAAGAGTACAGCGAACACTGAAGCTTTCTTT.

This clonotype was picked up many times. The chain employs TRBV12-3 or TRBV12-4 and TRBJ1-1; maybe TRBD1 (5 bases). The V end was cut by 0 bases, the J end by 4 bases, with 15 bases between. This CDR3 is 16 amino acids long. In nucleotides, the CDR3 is TGTGCCAGCAGTTTAGCGATGGGGGGAAGGAGCACTGAAGCTTTCTTT. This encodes CASSLAMGGRSTEAFF.

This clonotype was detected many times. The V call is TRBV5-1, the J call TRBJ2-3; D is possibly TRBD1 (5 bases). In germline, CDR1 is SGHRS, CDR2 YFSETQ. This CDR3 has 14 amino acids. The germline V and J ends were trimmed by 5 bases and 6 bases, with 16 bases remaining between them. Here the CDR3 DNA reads TGCGCCAGCAGACCAGGGTATGGGTCGGATACGCAGTATTTT. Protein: CASRPGYGSDTQYF. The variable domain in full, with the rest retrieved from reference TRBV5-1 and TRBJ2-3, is KAGVTQTPRYLIKTRGQQVTLSCSPISGHRSVSWYQQTPGQGLQFLFEYFSETQRNKGNFPGRFSGRQFSNSRSEMNVSTLELGDSALYLCASRPGYGSDTQYFGPGTRLTVL.

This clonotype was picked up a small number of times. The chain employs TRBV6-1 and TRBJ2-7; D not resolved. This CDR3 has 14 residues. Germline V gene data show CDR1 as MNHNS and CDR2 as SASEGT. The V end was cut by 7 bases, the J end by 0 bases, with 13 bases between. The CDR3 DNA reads TGTGCCAGCATGGCAGGCCTTAGCTCCTACGAGCAGTACTTC. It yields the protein CASMAGLSSYEQYF.

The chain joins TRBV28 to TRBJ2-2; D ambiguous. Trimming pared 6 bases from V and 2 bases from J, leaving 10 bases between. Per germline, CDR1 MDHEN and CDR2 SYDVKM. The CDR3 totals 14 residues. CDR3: CASRATSNTGELFF. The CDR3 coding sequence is TGTGCCAGCAGGGCGACGAGCAACACCGGGGAGCTGTTTTTT.

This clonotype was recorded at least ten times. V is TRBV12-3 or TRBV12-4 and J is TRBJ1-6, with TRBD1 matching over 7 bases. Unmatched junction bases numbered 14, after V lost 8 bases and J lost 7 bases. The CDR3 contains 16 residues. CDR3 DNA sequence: TGTGCCAGCGGAAGCCGGACAGGAGGAGGAAATTCACCCCTCCACTTT. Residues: CASGSRTGGGNSPLHF.

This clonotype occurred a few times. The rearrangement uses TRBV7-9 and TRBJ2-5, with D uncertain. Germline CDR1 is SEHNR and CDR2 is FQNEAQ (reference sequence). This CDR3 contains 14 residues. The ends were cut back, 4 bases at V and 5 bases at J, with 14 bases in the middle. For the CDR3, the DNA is TGTGCCAGCAGCTCAGACCACCTCCAGGAGACCCAGTACTTC. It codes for CASSSDHLQETQYF.

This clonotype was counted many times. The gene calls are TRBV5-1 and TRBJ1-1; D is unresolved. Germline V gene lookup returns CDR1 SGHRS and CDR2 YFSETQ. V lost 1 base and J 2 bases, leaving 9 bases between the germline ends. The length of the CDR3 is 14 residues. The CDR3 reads CASSLYSGNTEAFF. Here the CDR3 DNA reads TGCGCCAGCAGCTTGTACTCAGGTAACACTGAAGCTTTCTTT.

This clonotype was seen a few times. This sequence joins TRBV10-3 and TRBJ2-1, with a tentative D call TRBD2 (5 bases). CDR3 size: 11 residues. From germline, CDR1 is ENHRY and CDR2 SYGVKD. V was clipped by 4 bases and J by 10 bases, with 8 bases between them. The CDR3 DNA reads TGTGCCATCAGTGGAGGGTTGGAGCAGTTCTTC. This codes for CAISGGLEQFF.

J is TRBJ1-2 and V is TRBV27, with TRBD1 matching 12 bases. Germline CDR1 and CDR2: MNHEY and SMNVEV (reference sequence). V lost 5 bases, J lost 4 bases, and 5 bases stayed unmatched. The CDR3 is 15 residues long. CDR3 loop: CASSAPGQGAYGYTF. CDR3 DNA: TGTGCCAGCAGTGCCCCGGGACAGGGGGCCTATGGCTACACCTTC.

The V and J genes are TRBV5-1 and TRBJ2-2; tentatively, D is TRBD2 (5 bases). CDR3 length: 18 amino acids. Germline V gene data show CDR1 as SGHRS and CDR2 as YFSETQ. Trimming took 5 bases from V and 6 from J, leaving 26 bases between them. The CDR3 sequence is CASRGFGGGRPRAGELFF. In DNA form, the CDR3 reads TGCGCCAGCAGAGGCTTCGGTGGTGGGAGACCCCGAGCCGGGGAGCTGTTTTTT.

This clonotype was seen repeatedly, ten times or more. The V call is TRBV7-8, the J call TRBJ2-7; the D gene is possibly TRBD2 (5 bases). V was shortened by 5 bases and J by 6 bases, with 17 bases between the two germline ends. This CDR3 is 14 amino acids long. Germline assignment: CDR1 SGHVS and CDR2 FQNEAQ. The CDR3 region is CASSPPGWLSEQYF. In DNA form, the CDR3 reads TGTGCCAGCAGCCCACCGGGATGGCTTTCCGAGCAGTACTTC.

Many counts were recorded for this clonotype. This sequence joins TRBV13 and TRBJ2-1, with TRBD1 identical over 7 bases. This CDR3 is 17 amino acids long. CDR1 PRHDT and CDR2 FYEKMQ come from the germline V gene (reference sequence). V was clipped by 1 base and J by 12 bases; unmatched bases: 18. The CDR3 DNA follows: TGTGCCAGCAGCTTAGTCCGACTTAGAGGGGGCCGCTACGCGCAGTTCTTC. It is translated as CASSLVRLRGGRYAQFF. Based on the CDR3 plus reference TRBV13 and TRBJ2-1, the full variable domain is AAGVIQSPRHLIKEKRETATLKCYPIPRHDTVYWYQQGPGQDPQFLISFYEKMQSDKGSIPDRFSAQQFSDYHSELNMSSLELGDSALYFCASSLVRLRGGRYAQFFGPGTRLTVL.

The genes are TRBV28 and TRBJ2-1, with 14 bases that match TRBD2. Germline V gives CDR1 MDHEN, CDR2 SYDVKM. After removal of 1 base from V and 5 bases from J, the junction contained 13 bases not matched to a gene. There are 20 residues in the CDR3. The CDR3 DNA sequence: TGTGCCAGCAGTTTATCCCGGACTAGCGGGAGGTTCCAGGGGGACAATGAGCAGTTCTTC. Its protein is CASSLSRTSGRFQGDNEQFF.

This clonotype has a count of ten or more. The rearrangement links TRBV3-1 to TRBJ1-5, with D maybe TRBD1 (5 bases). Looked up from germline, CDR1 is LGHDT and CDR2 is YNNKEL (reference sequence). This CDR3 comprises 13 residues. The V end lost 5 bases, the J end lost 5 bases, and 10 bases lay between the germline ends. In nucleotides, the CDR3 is TGTGCCAGCAGCTTTCAGACAGATCAGCCCCAGCATTTT. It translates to CASSFQTDQPQHF.

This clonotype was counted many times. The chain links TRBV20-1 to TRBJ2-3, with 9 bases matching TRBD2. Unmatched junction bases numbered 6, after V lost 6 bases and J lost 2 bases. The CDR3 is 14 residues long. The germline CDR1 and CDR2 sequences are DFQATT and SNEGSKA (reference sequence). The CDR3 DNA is TGCAGTGCCCGGCTAGCGGGGTTCACAGATACGCAGTATTTT. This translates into CSARLAGFTDTQYF.

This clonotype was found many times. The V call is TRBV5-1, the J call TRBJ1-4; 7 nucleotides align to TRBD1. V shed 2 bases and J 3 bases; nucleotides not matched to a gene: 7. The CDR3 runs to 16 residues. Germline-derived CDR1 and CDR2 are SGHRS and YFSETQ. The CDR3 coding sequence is TGCGCCAGCAGCTTTGGCCCCGGGACAGCTAATGAAAAACTGTTTTTT. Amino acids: CASSFGPGTANEKLFF.

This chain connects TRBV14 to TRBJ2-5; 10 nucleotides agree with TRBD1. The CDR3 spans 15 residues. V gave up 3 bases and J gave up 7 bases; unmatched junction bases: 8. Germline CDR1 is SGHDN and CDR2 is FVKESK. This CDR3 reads CASSQDLRQGATQYF. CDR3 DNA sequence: TGTGCCAGCAGCCAGGACCTGCGACAGGGGGCGACCCAGTACTTC.

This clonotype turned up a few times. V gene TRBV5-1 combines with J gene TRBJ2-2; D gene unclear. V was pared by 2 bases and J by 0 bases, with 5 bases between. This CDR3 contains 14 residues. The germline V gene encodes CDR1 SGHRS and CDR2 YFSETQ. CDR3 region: CASSFKTNTGELFF. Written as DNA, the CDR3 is TGCGCCAGCAGCTTTAAAACGAACACCGGGGAGCTGTTTTTT.

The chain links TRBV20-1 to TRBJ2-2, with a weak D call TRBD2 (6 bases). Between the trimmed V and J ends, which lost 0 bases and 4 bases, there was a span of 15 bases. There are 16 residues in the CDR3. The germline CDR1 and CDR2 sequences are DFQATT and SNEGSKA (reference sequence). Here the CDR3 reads CSARDRRGWSTGELFF. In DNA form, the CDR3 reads TGCAGTGCTAGAGATCGGCGGGGCTGGAGCACCGGGGAGCTGTTTTTT.

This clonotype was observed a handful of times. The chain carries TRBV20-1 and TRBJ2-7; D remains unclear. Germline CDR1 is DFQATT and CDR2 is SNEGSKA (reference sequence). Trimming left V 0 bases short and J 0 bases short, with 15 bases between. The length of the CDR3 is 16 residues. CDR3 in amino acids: CSARDLRTLSSYEQYF. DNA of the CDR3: TGCAGTGCTAGAGATCTAAGAACTCTGAGCTCCTACGAGCAGTACTTC.

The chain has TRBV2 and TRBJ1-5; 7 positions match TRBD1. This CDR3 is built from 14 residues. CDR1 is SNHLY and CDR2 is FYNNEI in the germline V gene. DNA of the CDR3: TGTGCAGTTTCGGCAGGGGGGAGCAATCAGCCCCAGCATTTT. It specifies CAVSAGGSNQPQHF.